This T cell receptor (beta chain) was sequenced for a study of blood T cell repertoires in COVID-19 (dated by TCRdb to the early 2020s). Broadly, across the study: The collaborator samples originated in the United States, Italy and Spain and spanned the acute and convalescent phases of COVID-19. The material from the prospective study consisted of cDNA or gDNA derived from T cells, B-cell-depleted T cells, or PBMCs. A freely available public database, intended as a resource for researchers studying the immune response to SARS-CoV-2, is where the repertoires were released. The samples were drawn from the first 160 participants of the ongoing ImmuneRACE study and from 1,200 or so subjects provided by 6 global collaborators. Where available, HLA class I and class II types were obtained from metadata supplied by the sample provider rather than from assay-based typing. A de-identified subject ID, COVID-19 status, age in years and sex were almost always included in the sample metadata. Deeply sampled blood TCRbeta repertoires from subjects exposed to, actively infected with, or recovered from COVID-19 were included in the dataset. Here is what the overall study found, with its caveats: The quantity of clinical and demographic metadata differed by source and by participant and was supplied without curation.

Collaborating institutions collected whole blood in K2EDTA tubes following their own protocols. For TCRbeta analysis, collaborators shipped samples as frozen whole blood, isolated PBMCs, or DNA extracted from either of those sample types. TCRbeta CDR3 regions were amplified from genomic DNA using the immunoSEQ Assay, a bias-controlled multiplex PCR. Turning to the authors' computational methods: Nucleated cell counts per sample were estimated from amplification of reference gene primers within the assay. Sequence reads were collapsed and filtered to measure the absolute abundance of every unique TCRbeta CDR3 rearrangement. For each sample, productive Simpson clonality was calculated as the square root of Simpson's diversity index across productive rearrangements. What TCRdb holds here is the immuneACCESS table cut down to in-frame rearrangements. Part of the clones is not present; checked against another copy, under half of the missing clones reflect an unresolved V gene, and the others are unexplained. The D gene and trimming were derived from the DNA, and the V and J assignments and clone size from that table. Recorded for this sample are around 160,000 clones; around four fifths of them occurred a single time. Together, the top ten hold around two fifths of the sample.

The CDR3 holds 15 amino acids from the cysteine to the phenylalanine. Kept here is only the CDR3 DNA, which spans 45 bases and is read in frame from base 1. The germline V gene provides CDR1 MNHEY and CDR2 SVGEGT. The trim is 5 bases for V and 2 bases for J, with a gap of 15 bases between the germline ends. About this clone: Its antigen specificity is not known. The record has no base qualities; no much larger clone is one base away.

The sequenced material came from peripheral blood. Recombination joined TRBV6-2 or TRBV6-3 with TRBJ2-5; no confident D gene assignment can be made. This receptor was obtained from a human donor in a cohort sampled during active COVID-19. For the CDR3, the sequence is CASSDFLDHQETQYF. The nucleotide sequence is TGTGCCAGCAGTGACTTCCTAGATCATCAAGAGACCCAGTACTTC.